The 17 T cell receptor beta chains given below trace back to one sample, sequenced in a study of post-analysis software for immune sequencing data. Findings and caveats of the study: Five TRBV segments, including TRBV5-6, TRBV5-1 and TRBV20-1, were more frequent in patients than controls.

Antigens for these TCRs are unknown. Unique molecular identifiers were present in the TCR beta cDNA libraries. TCRdb re-derived calls from the PCR reads in MiXCR, one entry per CDR3 protein. The sample yields 820,000 or so distinct CDR3 sequences, about 57% seen once. The sequenced material came from blood. The receptors shown here come from a girl aged 10 to 17 with multiple sclerosis.

The chain couples TRBV21-1 to TRBJ1-1; TRBD1, the table's D call, lacks a check against the DNA. TRBV21-1 is labeled a pseudogene. The CDR3 consists of 21 residues. Here the CDR3 DNA reads TGTGCCAGCAGCACAAACCGCTCCGTAAGCTTACGGGACAGGGGGCTCACTGAAGCTTTCTTT. Protein: CASSTNRSVSLRDRGLTEAFF.

About this clonotype itself: Since the CDR3 does not end with the conserved phenylalanine or tryptophan, this likely comes from a read error. The chain recombines TRBV20-1 with TRBJ2-3, with TRBD2 matching 7 bases. Germline assignment: CDR1 DFQATT and CDR2 SNEGSKA (reference sequence). V lost 6 bases and J lost 3; bases outside the gene matches: 6. The CDR3 has 13 residues. The CDR3 DNA follows: TGCAGTGCCCTAAGACTAGCAACAGATACGCAGTATTTG. This gives the protein CSALRLATDTQYL.

This chain connects TRBV5-1 to TRBJ1-1; D is perhaps TRBD1 (5 bases). From germline, CDR1 is SGHRS and CDR2 YFSETQ. CDR3 length equals 15 residues. With 4 bases removed from V and 0 bases from J, the gap between germline ends came to 13 bases. CDR3 sequence: CASSPWGNMNTEAFF. DNA for the CDR3: TGCGCCAGCAGCCCCTGGGGCAACATGAACACTGAAGCTTTCTTT.

This sequence joins TRBV6-5 and TRBJ2-7; 10 bases map to TRBD2. This CDR3 has 14 residues. Per germline, CDR1 MNHEY and CDR2 SVGAGI. Losses at the gene ends were 4 bases for V and 3 bases for J; bases not matched to a gene: 3. The CDR3 sequence is CASSSSGRVYEQYF. The CDR3 bases are TGTGCCAGCAGTTCTAGCGGGAGAGTCTACGAGCAGTACTTC.

The chain couples TRBV6-5 to TRBJ1-5; a weak D match, TRBD1 (6 bases). CDR1 and CDR2 (germline): MNHEY, SVGAGI. V was clipped by 3 bases and J by 8 bases, with 23 bases between them. The CDR3 extends over 17 amino acids. Here the CDR3 DNA reads TGTGCCAGCAGTTATCTCGGGGGCAGGGCCCGCGGGGAGCCCCAGCATTTT. It specifies CASSYLGGRARGEPQHF.

This clonotype showed up just a few times. The chain joins TRBV15 to TRBJ2-3; D is ambiguous. The CDR3 runs to 13 residues. Germline values: CDR1 LNHNV, CDR2 YYDKDF (reference sequence). The ends were cut back, 0 bases at V and 4 bases at J, with 5 bases in the middle. CDR3 coding DNA: TGTGCCACCAGCAGAGATCTGGCAGATACGCAGTATTTT. Translation gives CATSRDLADTQYF.

CDR3 in amino acids: CASSFNLISGANVLTF. The CDR3 DNA reads as TGTGCCAGCAGCTTCAACTTAATCTCTGGGGCCAACGTCCTGACTTTC. V gene TRBV7-8 combines with J gene TRBJ2-6; D unclear. Germline CDR1 is SGHVS and CDR2 is FQNEAQ. The CDR3 has 16 amino acids. V lost 3 bases, J lost 0 bases, and 9 bases lay in between.

This clonotype was counted between two and nine times. The CDR3 DNA follows: TGTGCCAGCAGCCTGAGCGGGGGCGAAGGGATCGAGCAGTACTTC. Protein product: CASSLSGGEGIEQYF. This chain links TRBV3-1 with TRBJ2-7; 8 bases match TRBD2. The CDR3 contains 15 residues. The germline gives CDR1 LGHDT, CDR2 YNNKEL (reference sequence). After removal of 4 bases from V and 6 bases from J, the junction contained 11 bases not matched to a gene.

The chain is built from TRBV20-1 and TRBJ2-5; weak D call: TRBD2 (5 bases). The CDR3 totals 13 residues. V was pared by 5 bases and J by 5 bases, with 15 bases between. From germline, CDR1 is DFQATT and CDR2 SNEGSKA (reference sequence). In nucleotides, the CDR3 is TGCAGTGCTGCCGTATCTCGGAGGGAGACCCAGTACTTC. Residues: CSAAVSRRETQYF.

The chain joins TRBV29-1 to TRBJ2-7; 8 nucleotides agree with TRBD1. The J segment lost 0 bases and the V segment lost 1 base, leaving 5 bases of the junction unmatched. The CDR3 covers 15 residues. Germline CDR1 is SQVTM and CDR2 is ANQGSEA. In nucleotides, the CDR3 is TGCAGCGTTGAAGGGACAGGGTCACGCTCCTACGAGCAGTACTTC. It specifies CSVEGTGSRSYEQYF.

This chain uses TRBV13 with TRBJ2-2; D perhaps matches TRBD1 (5 bases). Looked up from germline, CDR1 is PRHDT and CDR2 is FYEKMQ (reference sequence). The V and J ends lost 3 bases and 8 bases respectively, with 19 bases between them. The CDR3 is 16 amino acids. CDR3 loop: CASSFLGSRTLGELFF. The CDR3 nucleotides are TGTGCCAGCAGCTTCCTGGGTAGTCGGACATTGGGGGAGCTGTTTTTT. Looking up the rest from reference TRBV13 and TRBJ2-2 gives the full variable domain: AAGVIQSPRHLIKEKRETATLKCYPIPRHDTVYWYQQGPGQDPQFLISFYEKMQSDKGSIPDRFSAQQFSDYHSELNMSSLELGDSALYFCASSFLGSRTLGELFFGEGSRLTVL.

The CDR3 spells CASSRLTGYKDGYTF. The CDR3 nucleotides are TGTGCCAGCAGCCGCCTGACAGGGTATAAGGATGGCTACACCTTC. V and J are TRBV3-1 and TRBJ1-2; TRBD1 matches 7 bases. This CDR3 has 15 residues. Trimming took 4 bases from V and 6 from J; bases not matched to a gene: 11. The germline V gene encodes CDR1 LGHDT and CDR2 YNNKEL (reference sequence).

The J gene is TRBJ2-1, the V gene TRBV7-3, with D unresolved. Trimming took off 0 bases at V and 0 bases at J, with 6 bases between the two ends. CDR1 and CDR2 (germline): SGHTA, FQGTGA. The CDR3 sequence is 15 residues long. The CDR3 DNA sequence: TGTGCCAGCAGCTTAACTCCAGGCTCCTACAATGAGCAGTTCTTC. It codes for CASSLTPGSYNEQFF.

V usage is TRBV20-1 and J usage is TRBJ2-5, with 14 bases matching TRBD2. J was trimmed by 5 bases and V by 5 bases; bases with no gene match: 13. Germline V gene sequence: CDR1 DFQATT, CDR2 SNEGSKA (reference sequence). This CDR3 has 17 amino acids. DNA of the CDR3: TGCAGTGCTCACCGACTAGCGGGAGGGCCAGAGAGTGAGACCCAGTACTTC. Protein sequence: CSAHRLAGGPESETQYF.

The chain links TRBV20-1 to TRBJ2-1, with 7 bases lining up with TRBD2. The J segment lost 4 bases and the V segment lost 0 bases, leaving 6 bases of the junction unmatched. Germline V gene data show CDR1 as DFQATT and CDR2 as SNEGSKA (reference sequence). This CDR3 contains 15 residues. The CDR3 loop is CSARDSASGYNEQFF. CDR3 nucleotides: TGCAGTGCTAGAGATTCAGCTAGCGGATACAATGAGCAGTTCTTC.

The chain carries TRBV7-6 and TRBJ1-6; 7 positions agree with TRBD1. V was pared by 2 bases and J by 8 bases, with 6 bases of the junction left unmatched. Looked up from germline, CDR1 is SGHVS and CDR2 is FNYEAQ. This CDR3 has 15 residues. CDR3 residues: CASSLSDRMDSPLHF. CDR3 in DNA: TGTGCCAGCAGCTTATCGGACAGGATGGATTCACCCCTCCACTTT.

This chain links TRBV7-8 with TRBJ2-7; perhaps D is TRBD1 or TRBD2 (5 bases each). Germline CDR1 SGHVS, CDR2 FQNEAQ. CDR3 length equals 14 residues. V was trimmed by 6 bases and J by 1 base, leaving 13 bases between them. The CDR3 spells CASRGGGRSYEQYF. The CDR3 nucleotides read TGTGCCAGCAGGGGTGGGGGTCGTTCCTACGAGCAGTACTTC.